This paragraph covers one T cell receptor (beta chain) sequence. The antigen remains undetermined. The data are from a study of T cell repertoires in cytomegalovirus infection. Overall study findings and caveats: Cumulated frequencies of public TCR beta families served to identify carriers of CMV plus the relevant HLA. Dominating the ex vivo response were TCR beta clonotypes that were CMV-specific and HLA-C-restricted.

A single record per CDR3 protein comes from TCRdb applying MiXCR to the reads. The sample lists approximately 100,000 distinct CDR3 sequences, over 40% seen once, with approximately 69% in the top ten. Germline CDR1 and CDR2: MNHEY and SMNVEV (reference sequence). Trimming left V 0 bases short and J 6 bases short, with 12 bases between. CDR3 length: 14 residues. The TCR sequence derives from a human donor in good health (CMV status not recorded). Some clones in this sample may be carry-over from other donors' samples. Sequenced material: CD8+ T cells from cultured PBMCs, taken from culture after CMV antigen stimulation. The gene calls are TRBV27 and TRBJ2-7; D might be TRBD2 (7 bases). CDR3 in amino acids: CASSLSAGAVEQYF. CDR3 nucleotides: TGTGCCAGCAGTTTATCTGCGGGGGCGGTCGAGCAGTACTTC.